Each of the 9 T cell receptor beta chains below was sequenced from the same sample in a study of vaccination and CD4 T cells after COVID-19. No antigen is known for these receptors. This sample's treatment: approximately 9-day PBMC culture with coronavirus spike peptide pools or control peptides (ViraFEST assay). The study sequenced cultured CD4+ T cell DNA using the Oncomine TCR Beta short-read assay. TCRdb processed the PCR reads anew with MiXCR; each CDR3 protein has one entry. The sample has about 12,000 distinct CDR3 sequences; approximately 61% are singletons. Input material: CD4+ T cells from blood, cultured in vitro. The receptors were sampled from a human donor who had recovered from COVID-19.

The chain couples TRBV11-2 to TRBJ2-7; D is perhaps TRBD1 or TRBD2 (5 bases each). V was pared by 5 bases and J by 6 bases, with 11 bases between. CDR3 length: 12 amino acids. The germline CDR1 and CDR2 sequences are SGHAT and FQNNGV. The DNA for the CDR3 is TGTGCCAGCAGCAAGAGGGGTCTCGAGCAGTACTTC. Translation: CASSKRGLEQYF.

In this sample, this clonotype turned up a few times. V usage is TRBV23-1 and J usage is TRBJ1-1; TRBD1 might be the D (6 bases). Being an ORF, TRBV23-1 has a function that is uncertain. Trimming removed 1 base from V and 5 bases from J, with 14 bases in between. This CDR3 is 15 amino acids long. CDR3 residues: CASSQLQGRGTEAFF. The CDR3 bases are TGCGCCAGCAGTCAATTGCAGGGGCGAGGTACTGAAGCTTTCTTT.

The rearrangement links TRBV30 to TRBJ1-1, with 7 bases matching TRBD1. CDR1 GTSNPN and CDR2 SVGIG come from the germline V gene (reference sequence). The CDR3 has 15 amino acids. J was trimmed by 3 bases and V by 2 bases; bases with no gene match: 9. As DNA, the CDR3 is TGTGCCTGGAGTTTAGGGGGCTCAGGGGACACTGAAGCTTTCTTT. As protein: CAWSLGGSGDTEAFF.

This rearrangement joins TRBV20-1 to TRBJ2-1, with 9 positions matching TRBD2. The V gene's germline CDR1 is DFQATT and CDR2 SNEGSKA (reference sequence). V dropped 7 bases and J dropped 4; count of bases not matched to a gene: 5. There are 13 residues in the CDR3. As DNA, the CDR3 is TGCAGTGTTAAGCGGGAGGTGTACAATGAGCAGTTCTTC. Protein sequence: CSVKREVYNEQFF.

The chain joins TRBV10-3 to TRBJ2-1; 9 bases fit TRBD2. J gave up 5 bases and V 6 bases, and 8 bases lay outside the gene matches. This CDR3 is 15 amino acids long. Germline values: CDR1 ENHRY, CDR2 SYGVKD. The CDR3 DNA reads TGTGCCATCAGATATAGCGGGAGCTTTAACAATGAGCAGTTCTTC. This codes for CAIRYSGSFNNEQFF.

This clonotype turned up a few times. The V and J genes are TRBV20-1 and TRBJ2-7; TRBD2 matches at 10 bases. The V gene end was trimmed by 0 bases and the J gene end by 7 bases; junction bases not matched to a gene: 15. Per germline, CDR1 DFQATT and CDR2 SNEGSKA (reference sequence). This CDR3 has 17 amino acids. CDR3 coding DNA: TGCAGTGCTAGAGATCGCAGTCGGCTAGCGGGAGCGGGAGAGCAGTACTTC. This translates into CSARDRSRLAGAGEQYF.

Remarks on this clonotype: The CDR3 carries no conserved terminal phenylalanine or tryptophan, so it likely arises from a read error. The CDR3 sequence: CSARAPRFWVEGTSGSFFQETQYL. The CDR3 DNA reads TGCAGTGCTAGAGCCCCCCGTTTTTGGGTCGAAGGGACTAGCGGGAGTTTTTTCCAAGAGACCCAGTACCTC. This chain joins TRBV20-1 and TRBJ2-5; 14 bases match TRBD2. This CDR3 spans 24 amino acids. V trimming: 1 base; J trimming: 1 base; junction bases outside the gene matches: 26. Germline V gene data show CDR1 as DFQATT and CDR2 as SNEGSKA (reference sequence).

This clonotype was detected only a few times. CDR3 nucleotide sequence: TGCAGTGCTAGAGACCCCGGACAGGACAATCAGCCCCAGCATTTT. Translated, it gives CSARDPGQDNQPQHF. V and J are TRBV20-1 and TRBJ1-5; 7 bases agree with TRBD1. From germline, CDR1 is DFQATT and CDR2 SNEGSKA (reference sequence). V dropped 0 bases and J dropped 3; count of bases not matched to a gene: 5. This CDR3 comprises 15 residues.

This rearrangement joins TRBV6-5 to TRBJ2-3, with D perhaps matching TRBD1 (6 bases). This CDR3 is 18 amino acids long. V was clipped by 1 base and J by 5 bases, with 22 bases between them. Germline assignment: CDR1 MNHEY and CDR2 SVGAGI. The CDR3 sequence is CASSYLTLALRQVDTQYF. The DNA for the CDR3 is TGTGCCAGCAGTTACTTGACCCTGGCTCTCCGACAGGTAGATACGCAGTATTTT.